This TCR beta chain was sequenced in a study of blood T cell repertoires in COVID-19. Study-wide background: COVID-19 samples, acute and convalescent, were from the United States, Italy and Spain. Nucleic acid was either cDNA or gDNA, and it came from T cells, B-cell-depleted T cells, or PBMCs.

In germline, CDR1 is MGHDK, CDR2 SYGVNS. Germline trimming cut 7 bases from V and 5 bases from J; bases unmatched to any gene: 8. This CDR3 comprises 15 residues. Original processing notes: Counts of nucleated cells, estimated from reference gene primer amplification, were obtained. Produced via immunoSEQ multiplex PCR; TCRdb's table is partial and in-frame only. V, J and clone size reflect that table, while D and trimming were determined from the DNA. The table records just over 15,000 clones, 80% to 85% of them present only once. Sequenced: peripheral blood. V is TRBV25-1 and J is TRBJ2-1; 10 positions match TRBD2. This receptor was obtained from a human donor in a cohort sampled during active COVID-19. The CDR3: CASTPSGSSHNEQFF. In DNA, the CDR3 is TGTGCCAGCACACCTAGCGGGAGTAGCCACAATGAGCAGTTCTTC.